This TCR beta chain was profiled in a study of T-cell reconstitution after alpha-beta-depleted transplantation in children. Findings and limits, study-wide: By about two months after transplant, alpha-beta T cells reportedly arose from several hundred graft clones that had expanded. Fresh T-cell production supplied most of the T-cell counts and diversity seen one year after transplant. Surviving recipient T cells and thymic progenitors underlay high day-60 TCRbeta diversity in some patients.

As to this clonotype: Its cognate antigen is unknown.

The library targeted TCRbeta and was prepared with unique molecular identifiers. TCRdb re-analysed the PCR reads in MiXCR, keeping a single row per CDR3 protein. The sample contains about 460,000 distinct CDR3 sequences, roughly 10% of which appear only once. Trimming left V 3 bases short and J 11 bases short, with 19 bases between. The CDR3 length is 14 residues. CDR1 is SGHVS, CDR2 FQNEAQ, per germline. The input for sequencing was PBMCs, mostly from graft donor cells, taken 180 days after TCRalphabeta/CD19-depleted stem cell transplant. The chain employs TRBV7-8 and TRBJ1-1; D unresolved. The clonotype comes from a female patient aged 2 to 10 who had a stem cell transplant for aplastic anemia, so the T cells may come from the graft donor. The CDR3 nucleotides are TGTGCCAGCAGCTTCGCTCTTAGGGCCGGACCGGCTTTCTTT. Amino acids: CASSFALRAGPAFF.